The rows below give T cell receptor beta chains drawn from one sample of a study of CD8+ T cells in alopecia areata. Only in-frame clones appear in the TCRdb table, and some are missing; sequencing was by immunoSEQ multiplex PCR. The sample has 120,000 to 150,000 clones; around 50% are singletons. The sequenced sample was CD4+ T cells sorted from blood. The receptors shown here come from a human donor with alopecia areata. Each CDR3 is given without its conserved first and last residue.

v_gene	j_gene	CDR3aa
TRBV19	TRBJ1-5	ASEQAPNQPQH
TRBV29-1	TRBJ2-5	SGIRGRQTQY
TRBV5-1	TRBJ1-2	TSNGGLTGGSGYGYT
TRBV15	TRBJ2-7	ATSRDLDLGEQY
TRBV19	TRBJ1-2	ASSFQGSPYGYT
TRBV28	TRBJ2-3	AINTDTQY
TRBV19	TRBJ2-3	ASSLSAGATDTQY
TRBV6-5	TRBJ2-5	ASSKSTRETQY
TRBV5-1	TRBJ1-4	ASSWDGRNEKLF
TRBV15	TRBJ1-3	ATSRGGDGNTIY
TRBV11-2	TRBJ2-1	ASSLVLAGGGDEQF
TRBV30	TRBJ2-4	AWTPPGLAKNIQY
TRBV5-1	TRBJ1-1	ASSLEGGTEAF
TRBV9	TRBJ2-1	ASSPPGLQYNEQF
TRBV28	TRBJ2-1	ASGTLGLEQF
TRBV28	TRBJ1-1	ASRSGLRQTEAF
TRBV20-1	TRBJ2-1	SASGDEQF
TRBV6-5	TRBJ2-1	ASKIYVTGNEQF
TRBV7-9	TRBJ2-1	ASSRFVIGGNEQF
TRBV19	TRBJ1-1	ASSIRGSWNTEAF
TRBV2	TRBJ2-4	ASSLDRSIQY
TRBV20-1	TRBJ2-1	SARDLSEQF
TRBV11-2	TRBJ2-7	ASRQIASSYEQY
TRBV29-1	TRBJ2-1	SVLTDSYNEQF
TRBV28	TRBJ2-1	ASTLGLAEFYNEQF
TRBV13	TRBJ2-3	ASSSPGGVQY
TRBV21-1	TRBJ1-1	ASSKTRTGPEAF
TRBV27	TRBJ2-1	ASRDTLDNEQF
TRBV7-9	TRBJ1-1	ASSLAGQGGTEAF
TRBV9	TRBJ2-5	ASSVGHLAGGETQY
TRBV6-5	TRBJ1-2	ASSSPYPSHGYT
TRBV13	TRBJ2-2	ASSSPLLGQGMPGELF
TRBV14	TRBJ2-7	ASSPPEQY
TRBV29-1	TRBJ2-7	SVRTLAGGPYEQY
TRBV28	TRBJ2-1	ASKGAGRHNEQF
TRBV11-2	TRBJ2-3	ASSGLSLTTQY
TRBV28	TRBJ2-2	ASSFRTSPSGELF
TRBV4-1	TRBJ1-2	ASSQGLRYGFYGYT
TRBV29-1	TRBJ2-3	SVVRTSGNTDTQY
TRBV7-6	TRBJ2-5	ASSSGETQY
TRBV30	TRBJ2-2	AWRRGRELF
TRBV29-1	TRBJ1-1	SVGHKLNTEAF
TRBV28	TRBJ1-2	ASRLGGGEHYGYT
TRBV5-1	TRBJ2-7	ASRLEGVSYEQY
TRBV4-1	TRBJ2-5	ASSLRTGGETQY
TRBV29-1	TRBJ2-1	SVGRGNEQF
TRBV29-1	TRBJ1-1	SVDGAF
TRBV5-1	TRBJ2-7	ASSLNPSSSYEQY
TRBV30	TRBJ1-2	AWSQVQVYGYT
TRBV18	TRBJ2-1	ASSRVGGDYHEQF
TRBV7-9	TRBJ2-6	ASNTSGSRGANVLT
TRBV7-6	TRBJ2-4	ASSPGLAGTIAKNIQY
TRBV5-1	TRBJ2-3	ASTLAGVAA
TRBV10-3	TRBJ2-3	AISDPREGDTQY
TRBV5-1	TRBJ1-1	ASSLVGGGNTEAF
TRBV2	TRBJ2-7	ASSVLSEQY
TRBV30	TRBJ1-5	AWTERTNQPQH
TRBV5-1	TRBJ2-3	ASSPLASGSTDTQY
TRBV6-1	TRBJ2-7	ASSEATSYEQY